This TCR beta chain was captured by sequencing in a study of blood T cell repertoires in COVID-19. For the study at large: Whether acute or convalescent, the COVID-19 samples came from the United States, Italy and Spain. From T cells, B-cell-depleted T cells, or PBMCs came the material, which was cDNA or gDNA.

Enrollees, about 18 to 89 years old, lived in 24 US areas. Under the authors' procedure: Estimation of nucleated cell counts was performed using reference gene primer amplification. Data came from immunoSEQ multiplex PCR; TCRdb stores just in-frame clones and leaves some out. D and trimming were read from the DNA, whereas the V and J calls and clone size are those reported in that table. The sample carries some 220,000 clones, about four fifths recorded once. This CDR3 spans 15 amino acids. The ends were cut back, 0 bases at V and 1 base at J, with 7 bases in the middle. Germline values: CDR1 SSHAT, CDR2 FNYEAQ (reference sequence).

V usage is TRBV7-7 and J usage is TRBJ1-5; tentatively, D is TRBD1 (6 bases). Sequencing was performed on PBMCs or T cells enriched from blood (not recorded which). The sequence was collected from a woman aged 40-49 years with acute COVID-19. The CDR3 region has the DNA TGTGCCAGCAGCTTAGCCAGGGGAAGCAATCAGCCCCAGCATTTT. Protein sequence: CASSLARGSNQPQHF. Filled out from reference TRBV7-7 and TRBJ1-5, the complete variable domain reads GAGVSQSPRYKVTKRGQDVTLRCDPISSHATLYWYQQALGQGPEFLTYFNYEAQPDKSGLPSDRFSAERPEGSISTLTIQRTEQRDSAMYRCASSLARGSNQPQHFGDGTRLSIL.